This T cell receptor (beta chain) was identified during a study of CD4 T cells in relation to SARS-CoV-2 and coronaviruses. In germline, CDR1 is SNHLY, CDR2 FYNNEI. The V segment lost 6 bases and the J segment 1 base; nucleotides outside the gene matches: 3. The CDR3 is 16 amino acids. Turning to this clone: Its antigen is not identified.

Generated by immunoSEQ multiplex PCR, the TCRdb table keeps only in-frame clones and is missing some. Of fewer than 45,000 clones listed, 84% are singletons. Material: naive CD4+ T cells from PBMCs, cultured in vitro. Stated subset: naive CD4+ T cells isolated by negative enrichment. The clonotype comes from an adult with COVID-19. The gene calls are TRBV2 and TRBJ2-1; 13 positions agree with TRBD2. Written as DNA, the CDR3 is TGTGCCAGCAGCCCGACTAGCGGGAGGTCCTACAATGAGCAGTTCTTC. Its protein product is CASSPTSGRSYNEQFF.